This TCR beta chain was observed in a study of vaccination effects on CD4 cells after COVID-19. Study as a whole: After around 2 million PBMC were placed in each well, they were cultured with about 10 IU/ml IL-2 and approximately 9.4 ug/ml peptides.

Of note for this clone: Its antigen is not known.

Findings and caveats of the study: At late timepoints after vaccination, vaccine- and infection-induced clones shrank markedly.

Method: immunoSEQ multiplex PCR; TCRdb's copy keeps in-frame clones and lacks some. In the table there are 45,000 to 60,000 clones, about 74% of which are singletons. Researchers isolated CD4+ T cells once 9 to 11 days of culture had elapsed. Per germline, CDR1 MNHNY and CDR2 SVGAGI (reference sequence). The CDR3 contains 14 residues. V shed 2 bases and J shed 2 bases, with 10 bases lying between them. The clonotype originates from a human donor who received a COVID-19 vaccine. Sequences were derived from CD4+ T cells from PBMCs cultured without peptide, sampled before COVID-19 vaccination. The V call is TRBV6-6, the J call TRBJ2-7, with D maybe TRBD2 (5 bases). The CDR3 sequence is CASSYATGAYEQYV. CDR3 sequence (DNA): TGTGCCAGCAGTTACGCCACCGGGGCCTACGAGCAGTACGTC.